This entry describes one TCR beta chain. In the source study's methods: How many nucleated cells were present was estimated from reference gene primer amplification. This table comes from immunoSEQ multiplex PCR, and its TCRdb copy is limited to in-frame clones, with some not included. V and J calls and clone size are given by that table; D and trimming were obtained from the DNA. Of roughly 250,000 clones in the sample, around 90% were seen once. The sample is drawn from a study of blood T cell repertoires in COVID-19. Study-level background: PBMCs, B-cell-depleted T cells, or T cells were the source of the cDNA or gDNA that made up the material.

This clonotype was obtained from a man in his sixties who had recovered from COVID-19. The sequenced sample consisted of peripheral blood.

The CDR3 sequence is CASRGVTGIGTNEQFF. In DNA form, the CDR3 reads TGTGCCAGTAGAGGGGTCACAGGGATAGGAACCAATGAGCAGTTCTTC. The chain has TRBV19 and TRBJ2-1; D is possibly TRBD1 (6 bases). V was trimmed by 6 bases and J by 6 bases, leaving 21 bases between them. Germline V gene sequence: CDR1 LNHDA, CDR2 SQIVND (reference sequence). This CDR3 has 16 amino acids.